A single sample is the source of the 8 T cell receptor beta chains below, sequenced in a study of blood T cells in healthy people across ages. A J-beta primer mix and a sample-barcoded 5' primer were used in a second PCR of roughly 6 to 11 cycles. TCRdb reprocessed the 5' RACE reads with MiXCR, giving one entry per CDR3 protein. The sample contains 580,000 or so distinct CDR3 sequences, 40% to 50% of which appear only once. Sequences were obtained from blood. All receptors come from a man older than 75 in good health.

CDR3 sequence (DNA): TGCAGTGCTGGGGAGCCTACTAACTATGGCTACACCTTC. Translation gives CSAGEPTNYGYTF. The chain has TRBV20-1 and TRBJ1-2; D uncertain. CDR3 length: 13 amino acids. V shed 5 bases and J shed 0 bases, with 10 bases lying between them. The germline V gene encodes CDR1 DFQATT and CDR2 SNEGSKA (reference sequence).

This chain uses TRBV25-1 with TRBJ2-4; D might be TRBD2 (6 bases). The J call could be wrong; TRBJ2-7 is a better fit for the DNA end. Looked up from germline, CDR1 is MGHDK and CDR2 is SYGVNS. The CDR3 runs to 12 residues. Here the CDR3 reads CASKAGSYEQYF. CDR3 DNA: TGTGCCAGCAAGGCGGGATCTTACGAGCAGTACTTC.

This chain joins TRBV20-1 and TRBJ1-1, with D possibly TRBD1 on 6 matching bases. V lost 5 bases to trimming and J lost 2 bases, with 12 bases between them. CDR3 length: 13 residues. Germline V CDR1 and CDR2: DFQATT, SNEGSKA (reference sequence). The CDR3 loop is CSAPRDINTEAFF. The DNA of the CDR3 is TGCAGTGCTCCCAGGGACATCAACACTGAAGCTTTCTTT.

Note on this clonotype: A much larger clone lies a single base off, so this may be a read error. This chain uses TRBV5-1 with TRBJ2-1, with a weak D call TRBD2 (6 bases). The J call may be incorrect, as the DNA end agrees better with TRBJ2-7. Looked up from germline, CDR1 is SGHRS and CDR2 is YFSETQ. The CDR3 has 15 residues. CDR3 coding DNA: TGCGCCAGCAGCTCACCGGGACTTAAACACAATGAGCAGTACTTC. Translated, it gives CASSSPGLKHNEQYF.

Note on this clonotype: A much larger clone lies a single base off, so this may be a read error. The chain employs TRBV29-1 and TRBJ2-5; possibly TRBD2 for D (6 bases). Trimming removed 7 bases from V and 1 base from J, with 13 bases in between. The CDR3 spans 13 residues. Germline V CDR1 and CDR2: SQVTM, ANQGSEA. For the CDR3, the DNA is TGCAGCGCTGGTGTAGCGGTCCAAGAGACCCAGTACTTC. It codes for CSAGVAVQETQYF. The whole variable domain, remainder taken from reference TRBV29-1 and TRBJ2-5, is SAVISQKPSRDICQRGTSLTIQCQVDSQVTMMFWYRQQPGQSLTLIATANQGSEATYESGFVIDKFPISRPNLTFSTLTVSNMSPEDSSIYLCSAGVAVQETQYFGPGTRLLVL.

The chain links TRBV18 to TRBJ2-7, with 13 bases that match TRBD2. The CDR3 contains 16 residues. Germline assignment: CDR1 KGHSH and CDR2 LQKENI. With V trimmed by 5 bases and J by 0 bases, 4 bases remained unmatched. This chain's CDR3 is CASSGTSGDSSYEQYF. CDR3 in DNA: TGTGCCAGCTCAGGGACTAGCGGGGACAGCTCCTACGAGCAGTACTTC. Based on the CDR3 plus reference TRBV18 and TRBJ2-7, the full variable domain is NAGVMQNPRHLVRRRGQEARLRCSPMKGHSHVYWYRQLPEEGLKFMVYLQKENIIDESGMPKERFSAEFPKEGPSILRIQQVVRGDSAAYFCASSGTSGDSSYEQYFGPGTRLTVT.

This clonotype has a count of ten or more. The chain couples TRBV6-5 to TRBJ2-7, with D tentatively TRBD1 or TRBD2 (5 bases each). This CDR3 has 15 residues. CDR1 and CDR2 from the germline V gene are MNHEY and SVGAGI. V lost 8 bases and J lost 8, with 25 bases in between. The CDR3 nucleotides read TGTGCCAGCCATGGTTCTTTGGGGACCATCTTAAAGCAGTACTTC. Its translation: CASHGSLGTILKQYF.

The chain recombines TRBV4-1 with TRBJ2-1; 8 positions match TRBD2. Germline V gene lookup returns CDR1 MGHRA and CDR2 YSYEKL. The CDR3 is 16 residues long. The V segment lost 3 bases and the J segment 4 bases; nucleotides outside the gene matches: 8. CDR3 nucleotide sequence: TGCGCCAGCAGCCAGCTTTTGCGGGGGGTTTACAATGAGCAGTTCTTC. It specifies CASSQLLRGVYNEQFF.